These T cell receptor beta chains were read from a single sample in a study of T-cell reconstitution after alpha-beta-depleted transplantation in children. TCRdb called the PCR reads again in MiXCR, with one record for every CDR3 protein. The top ten hold approximately 25% of the sample, which has more than 400,000 distinct CDR3 sequences, roughly 43% seen once. The specimen was PBMCs, collected before TCRalphabeta/CD19-depleted stem cell transplant. These receptors were obtained from a girl aged 2 to 9 with aplastic anemia, due to receive a stem cell transplant. CDR3s leave out the opening cysteine and the closing phenylalanine or tryptophan. Clone size is shown for a subset of rows, as once, few, many or a class of expanded clone.

SARDHLAQY,TRBV20-1,NA
ASRPLGANSEQY,TRBV5-1,many
ATSWGGHNQPQH,TRBV24-1,NA
SASRTSGKVEQF,TRBV20-1,NA
SAPQDRGYEQY,TRBV20-1,NA
SARGAGVRYEQY,TRBV20-1,few
ASRDRDLETQY,TRBV12-3/TRBV12-4,NA
ASTAGITDTQY,TRBV5-1,many
SARGASGRGTQY,TRBV20-1,NA
ASSLTGYYGYT,TRBV5-1,few
ASSDPRGYEQY,TRBV5-6,few
ASSFDPGTGLYNEQF,TRBV5-5,NA
ASSPKPGTINIQY,TRBV27,few
ASSFLGTGATNEKLF,TRBV28,many
STLPTGTGSCEQY,TRBV20-1,NA
ASSRGLAGGGTEQF,TRBV6-1,NA
ATSREAGGGETQY,TRBV15,few
ASSLGREAYEQY,TRBV27,NA
ASSSRPLGANVLT,TRBV28,NA
ASSLLTREGNEQF,TRBV5-1,many
ATSDTDSSGANVLT,TRBV24-1,few
ASSHPSREPSYEQY,TRBV4-1,many
ASSLVGPGANVLT,TRBV27,once
SARFRQIYGDT,TRBV20-1,NA
SARDPRTSGGSAQY,TRBV20-1,NA
SARIPGLVDYEQY,TRBV20-1,NA
ASSLGRAGTEAF,TRBV7-9,once
SASHPGRRYEQY,TRBV20-1,few
SARGPAGDTQY,TRBV20-1,NA
SAPSVGSGSSTDTQY,TRBV20-1,many
SATLGGQGTY,TRBV20-1,once
ASSPQGNVLT,TRBV7-6,many
ATSRQAGAGARDTQY,TRBV15,NA
ASSSRAGGIYEQY,TRBV27,NA
ASSLLSGRNTGELF,TRBV7-2,many
ASSAATGGHQPQH,TRBV5-5,NA
ASSVGLALDEQF,TRBV9,many
ASSLLDWDNSPLH,TRBV7-2,NA
GGLQAYEQY,TRBV20-1,NA
SVDKGGSTDTQY,TRBV29-1,many
ASSVEAGDPNEQF,TRBV9,NA
ASSPAEPYEQY,TRBV3-1,NA
ASSLNVGTYEQY,TRBV7-6,NA
SATSGRNTEAF,TRBV20-1,few
ASSPRGRGHEQY,TRBV5-1,NA
AIRAGGPGTGELF,TRBV10-3,NA
ASSLGGQANTGELF,TRBV7-2,few